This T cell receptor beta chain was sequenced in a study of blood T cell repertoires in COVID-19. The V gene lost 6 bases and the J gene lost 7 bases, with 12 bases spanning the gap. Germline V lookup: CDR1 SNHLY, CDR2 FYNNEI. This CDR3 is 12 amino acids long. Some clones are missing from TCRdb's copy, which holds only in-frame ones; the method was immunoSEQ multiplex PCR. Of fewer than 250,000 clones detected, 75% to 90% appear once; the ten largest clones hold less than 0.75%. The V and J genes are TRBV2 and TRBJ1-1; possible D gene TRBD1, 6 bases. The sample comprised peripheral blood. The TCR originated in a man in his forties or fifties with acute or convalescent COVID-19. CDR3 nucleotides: TGTGCCAGCAGGAGGACAGTCGTTGAAGCTTTCTTT. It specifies CASRRTVVEAFF. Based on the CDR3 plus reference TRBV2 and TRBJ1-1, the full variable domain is EPEVTQTPSHQVTQMGQEVILRCVPISNHLYFYWYRQILGQKVEFLVSFYNNEISEKSEIFDDQFSVERPDGSNFTLKIRSTKLEDSAMYFCASRRTVVEAFFGQGTRLTVV.